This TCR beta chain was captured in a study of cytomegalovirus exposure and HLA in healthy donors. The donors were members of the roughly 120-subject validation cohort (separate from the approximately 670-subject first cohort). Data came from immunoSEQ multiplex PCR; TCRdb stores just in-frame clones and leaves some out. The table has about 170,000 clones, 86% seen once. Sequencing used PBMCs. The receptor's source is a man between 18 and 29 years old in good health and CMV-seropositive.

The CDR3 region has the DNA TGCGCCAGCAGCCAAGTCGGTCCTAGCGGAACCTACGAGCAGTACTTC. Translating gives CASSQVGPSGTYEQYF. The V gene is TRBV4-1, the J gene TRBJ2-7; 7 bases line up with TRBD2. From germline, CDR1 is MGHRA and CDR2 YSYEKL. The CDR3 sequence is 16 residues long. V shed 1 base and J 2 bases; nucleotides not matched to a gene: 8.